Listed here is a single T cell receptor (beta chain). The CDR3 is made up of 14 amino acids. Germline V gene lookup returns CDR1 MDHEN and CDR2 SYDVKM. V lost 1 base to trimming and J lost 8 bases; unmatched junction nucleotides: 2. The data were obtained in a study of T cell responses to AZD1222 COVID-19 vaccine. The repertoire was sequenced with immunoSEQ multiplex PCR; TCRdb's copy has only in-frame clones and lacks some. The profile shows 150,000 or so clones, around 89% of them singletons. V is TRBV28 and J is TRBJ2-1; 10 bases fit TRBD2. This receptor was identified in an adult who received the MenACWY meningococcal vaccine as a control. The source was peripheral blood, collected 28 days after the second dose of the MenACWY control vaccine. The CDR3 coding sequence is TGTGCCAGCAGTTTATACCTAGCGGGAGATGAGCAGTTCTTC. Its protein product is CASSLYLAGDEQFF. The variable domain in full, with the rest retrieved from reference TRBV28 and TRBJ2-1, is DVKVTQSSRYLVKRTGEKVFLECVQDMDHENMFWYRQDPGLGLRLIYFSYDVKMKEKGDIPEGYSVSREKKERFSLILESASTNQTSMYLCASSLYLAGDEQFFGPGTRLTVL.